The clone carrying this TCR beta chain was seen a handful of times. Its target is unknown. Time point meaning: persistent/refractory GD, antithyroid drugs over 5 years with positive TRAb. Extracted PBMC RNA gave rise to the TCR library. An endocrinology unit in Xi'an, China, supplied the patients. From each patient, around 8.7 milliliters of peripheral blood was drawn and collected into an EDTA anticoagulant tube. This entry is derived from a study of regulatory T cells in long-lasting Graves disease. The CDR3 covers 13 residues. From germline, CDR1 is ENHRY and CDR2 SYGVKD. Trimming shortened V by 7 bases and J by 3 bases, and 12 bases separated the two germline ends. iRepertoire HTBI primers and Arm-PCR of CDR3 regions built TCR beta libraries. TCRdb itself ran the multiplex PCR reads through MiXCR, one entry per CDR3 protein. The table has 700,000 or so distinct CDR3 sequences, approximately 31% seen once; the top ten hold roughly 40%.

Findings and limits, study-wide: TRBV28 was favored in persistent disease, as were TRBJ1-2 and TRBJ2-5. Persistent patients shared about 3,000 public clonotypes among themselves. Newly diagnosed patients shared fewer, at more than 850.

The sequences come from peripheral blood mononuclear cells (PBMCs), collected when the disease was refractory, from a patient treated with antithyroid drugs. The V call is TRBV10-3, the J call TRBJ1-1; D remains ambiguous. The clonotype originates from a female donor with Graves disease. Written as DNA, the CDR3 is TGTGCCATCACCCTAGACGGATACACTGAAGCTTTCTTT. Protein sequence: CAITLDGYTEAFF.